The 24 T cell receptor beta chains below all came from one sample that was sequenced in a study of blood T cell repertoires in COVID-19. The protocol was immunoSEQ multiplex PCR, while the TCRdb copy is restricted to in-frame clones and leaves out a portion. The data contain approximately 300,000 clones, more than 85% of them seen just once; the ten biggest clones take up roughly 5%. Sequencing was done on a sample of peripheral blood. These receptors all come from a man aged 35 to 55 with acute or convalescent COVID-19.

This clone was seen only once. The gene calls are TRBV19 and TRBJ1-5, with D possibly being TRBD1 (5 bases). The CDR3 runs 17 residues. Germline CDR1 LNHDA, CDR2 SQIVND (reference sequence). The V and J ends lost 3 bases and 4 bases respectively, with 19 bases between them. The CDR3 DNA reads TGTGCCAGTAGTATCGGTCGGATTAGGACACGAAATCAGCCCCAGCATTTT. Residues: CASSIGRIRTRNQPQHF.

The chain combines TRBV6-2 or TRBV6-3 with TRBJ2-3, with TRBD1 identical over 8 bases. V shed 5 bases, J shed 4 bases, and the junction held 2 bases outside the gene matches. The CDR3 extends over 13 amino acids. From germline, CDR1 is MNHEY and CDR2 SVGEGT. The CDR3 here is CASSRTGPDTQYF. In nucleotides, the CDR3 is TGTGCCAGCAGTCGGACAGGGCCAGATACGCAGTATTTT.

This clone was picked up a small number of times. This sample includes further DNA sequences coding for the same CDR3. This chain connects TRBV27 to TRBJ1-1; D gene ambiguous. This CDR3 contains 11 residues. V shed 4 bases and J shed 3 bases, with 3 bases lying between them. CDR1 and CDR2 from the germline V gene are MNHEY and SMNVEV (reference sequence). CDR3 sequence: CASSSYTEAFF. CDR3 in DNA: TGTGCCAGCAGTTCTTACACTGAAGCTTTCTTT.

The chain couples TRBV14 to TRBJ1-2; no firm D call. The V end was cut by 0 bases, the J end by 6 bases, with 11 bases between. This CDR3 region has 14 residues. Germline CDR1 SGHDN, CDR2 FVKESK. CDR3 in DNA: TGTGCCAGCAGCCAAGATCTCTGGTTAGATGGCTACACCTTC. Protein: CASSQDLWLDGYTF.

This CDR3 is CASSEGLYSPLHF. The CDR3 DNA reads as TGTGCCAGCAGTGAAGGACTGTATTCACCCCTCCACTTT. The rearrangement links TRBV6-1 to TRBJ1-6, with D uncertain. V was cut by 1 base and J by 8 bases, with 6 bases left in between. The CDR3 is 13 residues long. Germline V gene lookup returns CDR1 MNHNS and CDR2 SASEGT.

J is TRBJ2-3 and V is TRBV4-1; 8 positions agree with TRBD2. V lost 0 bases and J lost 6; bases outside the gene matches: 20. CDR1 is MGHRA, CDR2 YSYEKL, per germline. This CDR3 comprises 20 residues. CDR3 in DNA: TGCGCCAGCAGCCAAGAATCAGTACGCCGGGTACGGGGGGGCCGGGATACGCAGTATTTT. It yields the protein CASSQESVRRVRGGRDTQYF.

The chain carries TRBV5-1 and TRBJ1-5; D unresolved. This CDR3 contains 16 residues. The germline V gene has CDR1 SGHRS and CDR2 YFSETQ. Trimming shortened V by 0 bases and J by 0 bases, and 10 bases separated the two germline ends. CDR3 region: CASSLEPGDSNQPQHF. CDR3 in DNA: TGCGCCAGCAGCTTGGAACCGGGAGATAGCAATCAGCCCCAGCATTTT.

The chain has TRBV4-1 and TRBJ1-4; D possibly corresponds to TRBD1 (6 bases). Trimming removed 0 bases at V and 8 bases at J, with 16 bases between. Germline V CDR1 and CDR2: MGHRA, YSYEKL. The CDR3 is made up of 16 amino acids. In DNA, the CDR3 is TGCGCCAGCAGCCAAGAGGGGGCCCGATGGGGGGAAAAACTGTTTTTT. Translated, it gives CASSQEGARWGEKLFF.

The V call is TRBV5-1, the J call TRBJ1-1; 7 bases map to TRBD1. CDR3 length: 12 residues. J was trimmed by 7 bases and V by 5 bases; bases with no gene match: 5. Germline V CDR1 and CDR2: SGHRS, YFSETQ. DNA for the CDR3: TGCGCCAGCAGGAAGGGGGCGGATGAAGCTTTCTTT. This translates into CASRKGADEAFF.

V and J are TRBV19 and TRBJ1-1, with a tentative D call TRBD1 (5 bases). This CDR3 region has 13 residues. Germline CDR1 and CDR2: LNHDA and SQIVND (reference sequence). V was cut by 5 bases and J by 5 bases, with 12 bases left in between. DNA for the CDR3: TGTGCCAGTAGTGCCTCAGGGTTTACTGAAGCTTTCTTT. Encoded protein: CASSASGFTEAFF.

The chain is built from TRBV5-1 and TRBJ1-5; TRBD1 aligns across 7 bases. CDR1 and CDR2 (germline): SGHRS, YFSETQ. The CDR3 spans 14 residues. Trimming cost V 4 bases and J 0 bases; bases outside gene matches: 1. The CDR3 loop is CASSQGGSNQPQHF. The CDR3 nucleotides are TGCGCCAGCAGCCAGGGGGGTAGCAATCAGCCCCAGCATTTT.

This clone was counted once. The chain couples TRBV5-1 to TRBJ1-1; possibly TRBD1 for D (5 bases). Germline CDR1 is SGHRS and CDR2 is YFSETQ. With 1 base removed from V and 2 bases from J, the gap between germline ends came to 9 bases. The CDR3 has 14 amino acids. The CDR3 DNA sequence: TGCGCCAGCAGCTTGTTGACAGCTAACACTGAAGCTTTCTTT. It yields the protein CASSLLTANTEAFF.

This sequence joins TRBV15 and TRBJ1-1; D ambiguous. There are 17 residues in the CDR3. Trimming removed 5 bases from V and 0 bases from J, with 19 bases in between. Germline CDR1 LNHNV, CDR2 YYDKDF (reference sequence). The DNA for the CDR3 is TGTGCCACCAGCCCCCGGAGGAGTTCCCGATTGAACACTGAAGCTTTCTTT. Its protein is CATSPRRSSRLNTEAFF.

The chain recombines TRBV10-2 with TRBJ1-6; 7 bases match TRBD1. The CDR3 sequence is 15 residues long. Germline assignment: CDR1 WSHSY and CDR2 SAAADI. J gave up 3 bases and V 4 bases, and 3 bases lay outside the gene matches. CDR3 protein: CASSGQGFYNSPLHF. The CDR3 DNA reads TGCGCCAGCAGTGGACAGGGTTTCTATAATTCACCCCTCCACTTT.

The chain combines TRBV5-6 with TRBJ1-5; possibly TRBD1 for D (5 bases). Germline assignment: CDR1 SGHDT and CDR2 YYEEEE. Trimming removed 4 bases from V and 7 bases from J, with 15 bases in between. This CDR3 is 14 amino acids long. The CDR3 nucleotides read TGTGCCAGCAGCGTGCGGGGGATTCGGCAGCCCCAGCATTTT. This gives the protein CASSVRGIRQPQHF.

This clone came up a few times. V and J are TRBV19 and TRBJ1-1; the D is unclear. Germline V lookup: CDR1 LNHDA, CDR2 SQIVND (reference sequence). V lost 1 base and J 4 bases, leaving 7 bases between the germline ends. CDR3 length: 13 residues. DNA for the CDR3: TGTGCCAGTAGTATAGTCGGAGGCACTGAAGCTTTCTTT. Its translation: CASSIVGGTEAFF.

The chain has TRBV5-6 and TRBJ1-2; D is unresolved. Trimming pared 4 bases from V and 0 bases from J, leaving 16 bases between. CDR1 is SGHDT, CDR2 YYEEEE, per germline. The CDR3 has 16 residues. CDR3 protein: CASSRGGYYTNYGYTF. Here the CDR3 DNA reads TGTGCCAGCAGCAGAGGCGGGTATTATACTAACTATGGCTACACCTTC.

The V gene is TRBV5-6, the J gene TRBJ1-2, with D uncertain. Germline V gives CDR1 SGHDT, CDR2 YYEEEE. The CDR3 consists of 15 residues. The V and J ends lost 0 bases and 4 bases respectively, with 13 bases between them. For the CDR3, the DNA is TGTGCCAGCAGCTTGGGACCCCCTGACACCTATGGCTACACCTTC. This gives the protein CASSLGPPDTYGYTF.

The chain couples TRBV28 to TRBJ1-1, with D tentatively TRBD1 (5 bases). Trimming pared 3 bases from V and 6 bases from J, leaving 8 bases between. Germline lookup yields CDR1 MDHEN and CDR2 SYDVKM. The CDR3 runs 12 residues. The CDR3 coding sequence is TGTGCCAGCAGTTTTCGGGGGTCTGAAGCTTTCTTT. Protein sequence: CASSFRGSEAFF.

The J gene is TRBJ2-7, the V gene TRBV6-5; the D gene is possibly TRBD2 (5 bases). The CDR3 loop spans 15 amino acids. Germline V gene lookup returns CDR1 MNHEY and CDR2 SVGAGI. Trimming left V 0 bases short and J 3 bases short, with 12 bases between. The CDR3 loop reads CASSYSPTGFYEQYF. In DNA form, the CDR3 reads TGTGCCAGCAGTTACTCTCCGACGGGGTTCTACGAGCAGTACTTC.

The genes are TRBV30 and TRBJ2-3, with 9 bases matching TRBD1. The CDR3 runs to 15 residues. The V gene's germline CDR1 is GTSNPN and CDR2 SVGIG (reference sequence). The V and J ends lost 3 bases and 3 bases, in that order; junction bases with no gene match: 7. The CDR3 loop reads CAWSRTGDRTDTQYF. CDR3 bases: TGTGCCTGGAGCCGGACAGGGGATAGGACAGATACGCAGTATTTT.

The gene calls are TRBV3-1 (or the pseudogene TRBV3-2) and TRBJ2-3; 16 bases agree with TRBD2. Germline V gene lookup returns CDR1 LGHDT and CDR2 YNNKEL (reference sequence). The CDR3 runs 18 residues. J gave up 7 bases and V 3 bases, and 10 bases lay outside the gene matches. For the CDR3, the DNA is TGTGCCAGCAGCCACGGGACTAGCGGGGGGGTAAATAAAAATACGCAGTATTTT. Translating it yields CASSHGTSGGVNKNTQYF.

This sequence joins TRBV6-5 and TRBJ2-7; D is perhaps TRBD1 (5 bases). This CDR3 region has 15 residues. V dropped 2 bases and J dropped 4 bases, with 15 bases sitting between them. Germline CDR1 reads MNHEY; CDR2 reads SVGAGI. In DNA form, the CDR3 reads TGTGCCAGCAGTTACAGGAACGACAGAAATTACGAGCAGTACTTC. Amino acid sequence: CASSYRNDRNYEQYF.

This clone has a handful of counts. This chain joins TRBV5-4 and TRBJ1-2; D remains ambiguous. The CDR3 extends over 13 amino acids. With 1 base removed from V and 0 bases from J, the gap between germline ends came to 4 bases. In germline, CDR1 is SGHNT, CDR2 YYREEE (reference sequence). CDR3 in DNA: TGTGCCAGCAGCTTGCCTCCTAACTATGGCTACACCTTC. Its translation is CASSLPPNYGYTF.